This TCR beta chain was observed in a study of naive and memory T cell subsets. The study, taken as a whole, reports: The RNA method is potentially sensitive to activation and differentiation changes.

CDR1 and CDR2 (germline): DFQATT, SNEGSKA (reference sequence). The ends lost 4 bases at V and 6 bases at J; junction bases unmatched: 6. This CDR3 comprises 15 residues. The SP2 primer and nested alpha and beta constant region primers amplified ligated cDNA in four rounds. Reverse transcription of blood and skin TCR RNA was primed at alpha and beta constant regions. TCRdb re-called the 5' RACE reads with MiXCR, one entry per CDR3 protein. This sample yields about 62,000 distinct CDR3 sequences, of which more than 6.5% are seen a single time; less than 20% belongs to the top ten. For this clonotype: What it binds is unknown.

A UMI-containing oligonucleotide was joined by 3' ligation to the TCR cDNA template. Adult healthy volunteers gave 2.5 ml peripheral blood for whole-blood RNA. Input was roughly 1 to 1,100 ng of DNase-treated total RNA without cell sorting. The genes are TRBV20-1 and TRBJ2-1; 13 bases agree with TRBD2. The TCR sequence derives from a female donor in good health. The DNA for the CDR3 is TGCAGTGCTAACGGACTAGCGGGAGTTATCAATGAGCAGTTCTTC. Translation: CSANGLAGVINEQFF.